The present entry profiles one T cell receptor beta chain with its context. This specimen comes from a study of OX40 agonist ivuxolimab in advanced cancers. The protocol was immunoSEQ multiplex PCR, while the TCRdb copy is restricted to in-frame clones and leaves out a portion. The repertoire consists of about 66,000 clones, with about 90% occurring once and the leading ten covering 11% to 15%. Germline V gene data show CDR1 as KGHSH and CDR2 as LQKENI. The CDR3 contains 16 residues. V was pared by 2 bases and J by 0 bases, with 14 bases between. The sequenced sample was CD4+ or CD8+ T cells sorted from blood, obtained in a trial of the OX40 agonist ivuxolimab. The sequence came from an adult with an advanced solid tumor such as melanoma, head and neck, liver or kidney cancer. The gene calls are TRBV18 and TRBJ2-7; D is unclear. CDR3 amino acids: CASSPSRGKSSYEQYF. The DNA of the CDR3 is TGTGCCAGCTCACCAAGCCGCGGAAAAAGCTCCTACGAGCAGTACTTC.